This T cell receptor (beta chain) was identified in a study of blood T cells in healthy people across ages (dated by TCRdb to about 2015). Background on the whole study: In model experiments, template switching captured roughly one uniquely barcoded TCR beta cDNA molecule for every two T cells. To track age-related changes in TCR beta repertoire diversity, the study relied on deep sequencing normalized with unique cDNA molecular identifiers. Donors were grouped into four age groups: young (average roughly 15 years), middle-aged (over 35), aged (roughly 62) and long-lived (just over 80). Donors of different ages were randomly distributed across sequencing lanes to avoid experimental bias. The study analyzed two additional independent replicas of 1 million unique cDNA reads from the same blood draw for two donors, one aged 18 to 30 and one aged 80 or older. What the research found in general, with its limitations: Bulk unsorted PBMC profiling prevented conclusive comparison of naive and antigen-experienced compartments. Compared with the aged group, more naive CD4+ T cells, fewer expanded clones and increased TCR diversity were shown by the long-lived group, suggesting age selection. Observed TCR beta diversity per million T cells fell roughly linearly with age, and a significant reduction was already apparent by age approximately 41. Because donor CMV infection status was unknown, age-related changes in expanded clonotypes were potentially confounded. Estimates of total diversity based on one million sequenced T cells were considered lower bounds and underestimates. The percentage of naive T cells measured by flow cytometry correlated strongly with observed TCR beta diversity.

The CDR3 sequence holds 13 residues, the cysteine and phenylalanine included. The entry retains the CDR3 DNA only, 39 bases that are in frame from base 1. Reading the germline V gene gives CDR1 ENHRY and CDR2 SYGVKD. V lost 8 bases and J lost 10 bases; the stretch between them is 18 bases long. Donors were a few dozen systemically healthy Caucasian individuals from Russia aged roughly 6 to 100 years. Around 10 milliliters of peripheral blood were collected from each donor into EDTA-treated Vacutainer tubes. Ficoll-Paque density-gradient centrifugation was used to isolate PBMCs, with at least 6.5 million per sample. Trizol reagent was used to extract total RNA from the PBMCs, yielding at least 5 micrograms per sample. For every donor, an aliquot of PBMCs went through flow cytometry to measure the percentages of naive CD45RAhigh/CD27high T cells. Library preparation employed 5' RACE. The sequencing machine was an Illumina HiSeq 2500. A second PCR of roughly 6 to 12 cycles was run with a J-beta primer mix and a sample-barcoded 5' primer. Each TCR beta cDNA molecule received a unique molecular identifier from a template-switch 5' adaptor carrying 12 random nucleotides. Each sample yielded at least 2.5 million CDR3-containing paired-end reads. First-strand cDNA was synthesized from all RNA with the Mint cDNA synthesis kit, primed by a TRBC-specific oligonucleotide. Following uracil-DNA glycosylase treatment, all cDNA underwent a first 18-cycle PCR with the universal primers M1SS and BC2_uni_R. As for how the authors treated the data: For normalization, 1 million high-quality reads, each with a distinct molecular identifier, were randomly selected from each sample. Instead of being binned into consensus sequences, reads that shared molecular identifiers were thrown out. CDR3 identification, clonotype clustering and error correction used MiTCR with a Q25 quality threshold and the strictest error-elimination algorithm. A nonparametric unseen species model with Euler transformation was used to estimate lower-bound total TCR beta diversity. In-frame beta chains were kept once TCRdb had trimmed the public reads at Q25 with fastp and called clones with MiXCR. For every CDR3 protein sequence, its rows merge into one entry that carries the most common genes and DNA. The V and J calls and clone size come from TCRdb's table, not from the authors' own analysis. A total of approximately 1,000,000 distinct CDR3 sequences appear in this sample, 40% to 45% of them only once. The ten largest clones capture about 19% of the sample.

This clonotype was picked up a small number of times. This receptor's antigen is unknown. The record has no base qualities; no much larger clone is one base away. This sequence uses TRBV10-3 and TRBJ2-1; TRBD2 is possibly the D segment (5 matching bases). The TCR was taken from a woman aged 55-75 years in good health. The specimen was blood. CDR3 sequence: CAILAGLTQEQFF. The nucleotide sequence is TGTGCCATCTTAGCAGGACTTACCCAGGAGCAGTTCTTC.